Listed here are 20 T cell receptor beta chains from one sample, sequenced in a study of graft-versus-host responses after intestinal transplantation. Profiled with immunoSEQ multiplex PCR; TCRdb holds only in-frame clones, not every one. The sample has approximately 89,000 clones; just under 95% are singletons. No antigen has been identified for these receptors. The sequences come from unstimulated CD8+ T cells sorted from spleen or lymph node cells, collected before transplant. The receptors come from a human donor who was the organ donor for an intestinal transplant.

This clone was counted a single time. The rearrangement joins TRBV23-1 to TRBJ2-7; 9 nucleotides line up with TRBD1. TRBV23-1 is an ORF, and what it does is uncertain. V dropped 6 bases and J dropped 2; count of bases not matched to a gene: 17. The CDR3 runs 18 residues. CDR3 DNA sequence: TGCGCCAGCAGGTACAAAGGGACAGGGCAGGCTAAAGCCTACGAGCAGTACTTC. The encoded protein is CASRYKGTGQAKAYEQYF.

The J gene is TRBJ2-7, the V gene TRBV27, with 11 bases fitting TRBD2. The ends lost 0 bases at V and 4 bases at J; junction bases unmatched: 2. Germline loops: CDR1 MNHEY, CDR2 SMNVEV (reference sequence). The CDR3 consists of 15 residues. The CDR3: CASSLSLAGVYEQYF. CDR3 DNA sequence: TGTGCCAGCAGTTTATCACTAGCGGGGGTTTACGAGCAGTACTTC.

The sample holds one count of this clone. The chain has TRBV7-9 and TRBJ2-5; TRBD2 matches at 7 bases. Germline loops: CDR1 SEHNR, CDR2 FQNEAQ (reference sequence). The CDR3 is 16 residues long. Losses at the gene ends were 5 bases for V and 3 bases for J; bases not matched to a gene: 12. As DNA, the CDR3 is TGTGCCAGCAGCCCCCGAGCTCCAGCGGGGAAAGAGACCCAGTACTTC. This sequence encodes CASSPRAPAGKETQYF.

The genes are TRBV11-2 and TRBJ1-2; 7 bases map to TRBD1. Germline V lookup: CDR1 SGHAT, CDR2 FQNNGV. The CDR3 contains 18 residues. With V trimmed by 3 bases and J by 4 bases, 17 bases remained unmatched. The CDR3 sequence: CASSFDVQGGTSTYGYTF. CDR3 nucleotide sequence: TGTGCCAGCAGCTTTGATGTTCAGGGGGGCACCTCGACCTATGGCTACACCTTC.

The chain recombines TRBV5-6 with TRBJ2-1, with TRBD2 as a possible D gene (6 bases). The CDR3 length is 12 residues. CDR1 and CDR2 from the germline V gene are SGHDT and YYEEEE. Trimming left V 0 bases short and J 10 bases short, with 8 bases between. The CDR3 nucleotides are TGTGCCAGCAGCTTGGTTGGGGGGGAGCAGTTCTTC. Its translation is CASSLVGGEQFF.

This rearrangement joins TRBV7-3 to TRBJ2-3; the match to TRBD2 covers 10 bases. With 1 base clipped from V and 1 base from J, the junction kept 5 bases outside the gene matches. Germline V gene sequence: CDR1 SGHTA, CDR2 FQGTGA. This CDR3 contains 17 residues. The chain's CDR3 is CASSLNPGLAGTDTQYF. In nucleotides, the CDR3 is TGTGCCAGCAGCTTAAACCCAGGACTAGCGGGCACAGATACGCAGTATTTT.

CDR3 DNA: TGTGCCAGCAGAACAGCCGGGACAGGGCTTAGCATTCAGTACTTC. Translating it yields CASRTAGTGLSIQYF. The rearrangement links TRBV28 to TRBJ2-4, with 9 bases fitting TRBD1. This CDR3 is built from 15 residues. The J segment lost 9 bases and the V segment lost 6 bases, leaving 12 bases of the junction unmatched. Looked up from germline, CDR1 is MDHEN and CDR2 is SYDVKM.

The J gene is TRBJ2-7, the V gene TRBV9; 8 bases line up with TRBD1. Unmatched junction bases numbered 6, after V lost 0 bases and J lost 4 bases. The CDR3 covers 15 residues. Germline V gene data show CDR1 as SGDLS and CDR2 as YYNGEE. The CDR3 DNA sequence: TGTGCCAGCAGCGTAGCCGGGACAGGCGTTTACGAGCAGTACTTC. Its translation is CASSVAGTGVYEQYF. The full variable domain, its missing parts supplied by reference TRBV9 and TRBJ2-7, is DSGVTQTPKHLITATGQRVTLRCSPRSGDLSVYWYQQSLDQGLQFLIQYYNGEERAKGNILERFSAQQFPDLHSELNLSSLELGDSALYFCASSVAGTGVYEQYFGPGTRLTVT.

The chain joins TRBV29-1 to TRBJ1-2; D is unclear. CDR3 length equals 11 residues. Germline V lookup: CDR1 SQVTM, CDR2 ANQGSEA. Trimming took off 7 bases at V and 8 bases at J, with 14 bases between the two ends. DNA of the CDR3: TGCAGCGGTTGTGGACCGGGGGGCTACACCTTC. It codes for CSGCGPGGYTF.

V and J are TRBV5-1 and TRBJ1-1; D is ambiguous. Trimming removed 4 bases from V and 7 bases from J, with 17 bases in between. CDR3 length: 14 residues. The germline V gene encodes CDR1 SGHRS and CDR2 YFSETQ. The CDR3 coding sequence is TGCGCCAGCAGCCCACTGGTTGGTTTCGGTGAAGCTTTCTTT. Translated: CASSPLVGFGEAFF.

The chain uses TRBV4-2 and TRBJ2-7; 13 nucleotides agree with TRBD2. The CDR3 runs 16 residues. Germline V gene sequence: CDR1 LGHNA, CDR2 YNFKEQ. The V and J ends lost 1 base and 4 bases, in that order; junction bases with no gene match: 4. CDR3 sequence reads: CASSQGLTSGGYEQYF. CDR3 DNA: TGTGCCAGCAGCCAAGGATTGACTAGCGGGGGGTACGAGCAGTACTTC.

The V gene is TRBV4-2, the J gene TRBJ1-2; 8 bases line up with TRBD1. Germline CDR1 is LGHNA and CDR2 is YNFKEQ. CDR3 length: 16 residues. V lost 4 bases to trimming and J lost 0 bases; unmatched junction nucleotides: 7. The CDR3 region is CASSLETGAANYGYTF. Here the CDR3 DNA reads TGTGCCAGCAGCCTGGAGACAGGGGCTGCTAACTATGGCTACACCTTC.

The chain recombines TRBV6-5 with TRBJ1-2; D gene ambiguous. The CDR3 totals 13 residues. CDR1 and CDR2 from the germline V gene are MNHEY and SVGAGI. Trimming stripped 7 bases from V and 0 bases from J, with 9 bases between. DNA of the CDR3: TGTGCCAGCATGGGCACCTCTAACTATGGCTACACCTTC. Its protein is CASMGTSNYGYTF.

The chain is built from TRBV5-5 and TRBJ2-3, with TRBD2 matching over 9 bases. V shed 3 bases, J shed 1 base, and the junction held 9 bases outside the gene matches. Germline lookup yields CDR1 SGHKS and CDR2 YYEKEE (reference sequence). The CDR3 is 17 residues long. The CDR3 spells CASSSHFLAGGTDTQYF. CDR3 nucleotides: TGTGCCAGCAGCTCTCACTTTTTAGCGGGGGGCACAGATACGCAGTATTTT.

This sequence joins TRBV30 and TRBJ1-2; 8 bases match TRBD1. Unmatched junction bases numbered 7, after V lost 0 bases and J lost 4 bases. The CDR3 has 15 residues. Per the germline V gene, CDR1 is GTSNPN and CDR2 is SVGIG (reference sequence). CDR3 bases: TGTGCCTGGAGTGTACTGACAGGGGTTACCTATGGCTACACCTTC. This gives the protein CAWSVLTGVTYGYTF. Full variable domain (outside the CDR3, taken from reference TRBV30 and TRBJ1-2): SQTIHQWPATLVQPVGSPLSLECTVEGTSNPNLYWYRQAAGRGLQLLFYSVGIGQISSEVPQNLSASRPQDRQFILSSKKLLLSDSGFYLCAWSVLTGVTYGYTFGSGTRLTVV.

The rearrangement joins TRBV6-1 to TRBJ2-2; a possible D gene is TRBD2 (5 bases). Trimming left V 3 bases short and J 9 bases short, with 11 bases between. The CDR3 has 13 residues. CDR1 is MNHNS and CDR2 is SASEGT in the germline V gene. In DNA, the CDR3 is TGTGCCAGCAGTGAGGGGAGATCATGGGAGCTGTTTTTT. This sequence encodes CASSEGRSWELFF.

The genes are TRBV7-3 and TRBJ2-3, with TRBD2 matching 11 bases. There are 17 residues in the CDR3. The J segment lost 2 bases and the V segment lost 2 bases, leaving 6 bases of the junction unmatched. Germline CDR1 SGHTA, CDR2 FQGTGA. The CDR3 protein is CASSLDGLAGSTDTQYF. The CDR3 DNA sequence: TGTGCCAGCAGCTTAGATGGACTAGCGGGTTCCACAGATACGCAGTATTTT.

This clone showed up just once. The V call is TRBV5-1, the J call TRBJ1-6; 10 positions match TRBD1. CDR3 length equals 17 residues. Germline lookup yields CDR1 SGHRS and CDR2 YFSETQ. The junction had 14 bases not matched to a gene; V was cut back by 4 bases and J by 10 bases. The CDR3 coding sequence is TGCGCCAGCAGCCTGACCGGGACAGGGGATTTTTTGTCACCCCTCCACTTT. Translating it yields CASSLTGTGDFLSPLHF.

V and J are TRBV6-1 and TRBJ2-1, with 10 bases identical to TRBD1. Germline V gene sequence: CDR1 MNHNS, CDR2 SASEGT. V lost 3 bases to trimming and J lost 8 bases; unmatched junction nucleotides: 4. The CDR3 extends over 14 amino acids. The CDR3 DNA reads as TGTGCCAGCAGTGAGGGACAGGGGATCTATGAGCAGTTCTTC. Protein: CASSEGQGIYEQFF.

The rearrangement joins TRBV9 to TRBJ2-1; D gene unclear. The V end lost 1 base, the J end lost 6 bases, and 20 bases lay between the germline ends. Germline V gives CDR1 SGDLS, CDR2 YYNGEE. There are 17 residues in the CDR3. CDR3 protein: CASSVNLRRDPGNEQFF. CDR3 nucleotide sequence: TGTGCCAGCAGCGTAAATCTCCGGCGTGACCCGGGCAATGAGCAGTTCTTC.